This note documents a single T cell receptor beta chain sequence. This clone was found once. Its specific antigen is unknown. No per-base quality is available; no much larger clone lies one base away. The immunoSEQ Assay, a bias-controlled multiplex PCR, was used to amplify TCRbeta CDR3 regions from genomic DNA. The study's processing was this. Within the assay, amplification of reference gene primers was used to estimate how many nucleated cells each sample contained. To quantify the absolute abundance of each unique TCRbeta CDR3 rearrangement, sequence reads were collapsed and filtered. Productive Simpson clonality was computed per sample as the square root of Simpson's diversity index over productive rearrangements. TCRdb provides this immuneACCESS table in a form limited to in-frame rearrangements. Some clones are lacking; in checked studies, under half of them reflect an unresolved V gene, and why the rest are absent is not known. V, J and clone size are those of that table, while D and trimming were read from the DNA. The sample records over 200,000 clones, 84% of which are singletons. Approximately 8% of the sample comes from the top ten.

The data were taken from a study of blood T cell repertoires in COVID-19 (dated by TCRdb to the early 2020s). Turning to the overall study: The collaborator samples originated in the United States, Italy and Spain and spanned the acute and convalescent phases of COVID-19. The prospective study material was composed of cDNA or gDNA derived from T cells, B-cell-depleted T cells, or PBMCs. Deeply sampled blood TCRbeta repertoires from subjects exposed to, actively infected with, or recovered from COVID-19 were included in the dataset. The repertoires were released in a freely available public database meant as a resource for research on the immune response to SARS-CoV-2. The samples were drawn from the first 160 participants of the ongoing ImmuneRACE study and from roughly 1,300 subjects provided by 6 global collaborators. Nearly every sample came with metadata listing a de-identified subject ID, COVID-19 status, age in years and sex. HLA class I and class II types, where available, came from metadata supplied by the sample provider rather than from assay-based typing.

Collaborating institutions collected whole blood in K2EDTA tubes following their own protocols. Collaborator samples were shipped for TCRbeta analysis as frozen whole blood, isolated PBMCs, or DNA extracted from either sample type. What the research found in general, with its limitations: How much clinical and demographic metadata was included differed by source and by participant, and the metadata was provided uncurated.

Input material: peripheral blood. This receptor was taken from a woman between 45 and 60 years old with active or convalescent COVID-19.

At the DNA level, the sequence is TGTGCCAGCAGTGAACCCCCAGGGATTGGCACTGAAGCTTTCTTT. Translated, this gives CASSEPPGIGTEAFF. The rearranged segments are TRBV2 and TRBJ1-1, and the D gene may be TRBD1, 5 bases matching. Cut back by 2 bases and 4 bases, the V and J ends lie 14 bases apart. The CDR3 covers 15 residues, taking in both the cysteine and the phenylalanine. Solely the CDR3 DNA is kept, with 45 bases framed from the first base. Sequences SNHLY (CDR1) and FYNNEI (CDR2) are obtained from the germline V gene. Beyond the CDR3, the reference TRBV2 and TRBJ1-1 genes provide the residues; the full variable domain reads: EPEVTQTPSHQVTQMGQEVILRCVPISNHLYFYWYRQILGQKVEFLVSFYNNEISEKSEIFDDQFSVERPDGSNFTLKIRSTKLEDSAMYFCASSEPPGIGTEAFFGQGTRLTVV.